Below are 26 T cell receptor beta chains sequenced from a single sample in a study of cytomegalovirus exposure and HLA in healthy donors. PCR was performed using 60 Vbeta and 13 Jbeta primers. Profiled with immunoSEQ multiplex PCR; TCRdb holds only in-frame clones, not every one. The table lists some 150,000 clones, 72% of them singletons. Sequenced sample: PBMCs. Source of these receptors: a man aged 45-65 years in good health and CMV-seropositive.

The V gene is TRBV2, the J gene TRBJ1-4; 8 positions match TRBD1. Germline trimming cut 6 bases from V and 0 bases from J; bases unmatched to any gene: 12. Germline CDR1 is SNHLY and CDR2 is FYNNEI. The CDR3 covers 18 residues. The CDR3 nucleotides read TGTGCCAGCAGGGGGGGTACCGTACAGGGGGCAACTAATGAAAAACTGTTTTTT. Its protein product is CASRGGTVQGATNEKLFF.

This clone showed up just a few times. This rearrangement joins TRBV6-5 to TRBJ2-1; TRBD1 matches 10 bases. The CDR3 totals 16 residues. V shed 2 bases, J shed 4 bases, and the junction held 5 bases outside the gene matches. Germline-derived CDR1 and CDR2 are MNHEY and SVGAGI. In nucleotides, the CDR3 is TGTGCCAGCAGTTACGGGGCGGGACAGGGGTACAATGAGCAGTTCTTC. Its translation: CASSYGAGQGYNEQFF.

The chain employs TRBV11-3 and TRBJ2-7, with D uncertain. Trimming stripped 5 bases from V and 3 bases from J, with 11 bases between. Germline-derived CDR1 and CDR2 are SGHNT and YENEEA. This CDR3 region has 13 residues. CDR3 nucleotides: TGTGCCAGCAGCGAGGAGTCCCGCTACGAGCAGTACTTC. It translates to CASSEESRYEQYF.

In its sample, this clone was seen a few times. The V and J genes are TRBV5-4 and TRBJ2-1; TRBD1 matches 8 bases. Germline CDR1 SGHNT, CDR2 YYREEE (reference sequence). V lost 3 bases to trimming and J lost 6 bases; unmatched junction nucleotides: 5. This CDR3 region has 14 residues. The CDR3 DNA is TGTGCCAGCAGCTCCCGGACAGGGCTCAATGAGCAGTTCTTC. Amino acid sequence: CASSSRTGLNEQFF.

The chain has TRBV7-9 and TRBJ2-1; tentatively, D is TRBD2 (6 bases). Looked up from germline, CDR1 is SEHNR and CDR2 is FQNEAQ (reference sequence). V gave up 4 bases and J gave up 8 bases, with 12 bases separating them. This CDR3 is built from 13 residues. The CDR3 loop reads CASSSPSAYEQFF. The CDR3 DNA reads TGTGCCAGCAGCTCCCCTAGCGCCTATGAGCAGTTCTTC.

This clone was counted a single time. This chain joins TRBV7-2 and TRBJ1-5, with 7 bases lining up with TRBD1. Germline CDR1 SGHTA, CDR2 FQGNSA. The CDR3 length is 16 residues. V lost 1 base and J lost 1; bases outside the gene matches: 4. The chain's CDR3 is CASSLGVRGSNQPQHF. CDR3 DNA sequence: TGTGCCAGCAGCTTAGGGGTCAGGGGGAGCAATCAGCCCCAGCATTTT. Complete variable domain (other parts from reference TRBV7-2 and TRBJ1-5): GAGVSQSPSNKVTEKGKDVELRCDPISGHTALYWYRQSLGQGLEFLIYFQGNSAPDKSGLPSDRFSAERTGGSVSTLTIQRTQQEDSAVYLCASSLGVRGSNQPQHFGDGTRLSIL.

The V call is TRBV5-6, the J call TRBJ2-2; a weak D match, TRBD1 (7 bases). The CDR3 spans 15 residues. CDR1 is SGHDT, CDR2 YYEEEE, per germline. V lost 9 bases and J lost 4, with 19 bases in between. CDR3 coding DNA: TGTGCCACAGGAGGGGGCGGGTGGCCCACCGGGGAGCTGTTTTTT. Encoded protein: CATGGGGWPTGELFF.

The chain uses TRBV10-3 and TRBJ1-1; the D gene is possibly TRBD1 (6 bases). The CDR3 loop spans 12 amino acids. Germline CDR1 and CDR2: ENHRY and SYGVKD. Trimming pared 0 bases from V and 11 bases from J, leaving 10 bases between. The CDR3 DNA reads as TGTGCCATCAGTGAGTCAACAGGGTGGGCTTTCTTT. It is translated as CAISESTGWAFF.

The V call is TRBV7-7, the J call TRBJ2-5; TRBD1 aligns across 9 bases. J was trimmed by 5 bases and V by 5 bases; bases with no gene match: 3. The CDR3 is 13 amino acids. Germline V gene data show CDR1 as SSHAT and CDR2 as FNYEAQ (reference sequence). CDR3 amino acids: CASSPTGGETQYF. The CDR3 coding sequence is TGTGCCAGCAGCCCGACAGGGGGGGAGACCCAGTACTTC.

The chain links TRBV7-9 to TRBJ2-5; 9 positions match TRBD2. Unmatched junction bases numbered 9, after V lost 5 bases and J lost 5 bases. Germline CDR1 reads SEHNR; CDR2 reads FQNEAQ (reference sequence). The CDR3 is 15 amino acids. CDR3 residues: CASSPGLAGRETQYF. Here the CDR3 DNA reads TGTGCCAGCAGCCCGGGGCTAGCGGGAAGGGAGACCCAGTACTTC. The variable domain in full, with the rest retrieved from reference TRBV7-9 and TRBJ2-5, is DTGVSQNPRHKITKRGQNVTFRCDPISEHNRLYWYRQTLGQGPEFLTYFQNEAQLEKSRLLSDRFSAERPKGSFSTLEIQRTEQGDSAMYLCASSPGLAGRETQYFGPGTRLLVL.

The count of this clone is one. This sequence joins TRBV18 and TRBJ1-5, with TRBD1 as a possible D gene (6 bases). This CDR3 is 14 amino acids long. Per germline, CDR1 KGHSH and CDR2 LQKENI. The V gene lost 2 bases and the J gene lost 6 bases, with 11 bases spanning the gap. This CDR3 reads CASSPNTGSQPQHF. The CDR3 nucleotides read TGTGCCAGCTCACCAAATACAGGGAGTCAGCCCCAGCATTTT.

This chain uses TRBV5-4 with TRBJ2-1; 7 bases fit TRBD2. Trimming removed 3 bases from V and 0 bases from J; junction bases left unmatched: 6. This CDR3 contains 16 residues. Looked up from germline, CDR1 is SGHNT and CDR2 is YYREEE (reference sequence). The CDR3 protein is CASSWGLTSSYNEQFF. The CDR3 DNA sequence: TGTGCCAGCAGCTGGGGACTAACCAGCTCCTACAATGAGCAGTTCTTC.

The sample holds a few counts of this clone. The chain is built from TRBV9 and TRBJ1-1, with D possibly being TRBD1 (5 bases). The CDR3 totals 15 residues. The germline V gene has CDR1 SGDLS and CDR2 YYNGEE. Trimming took off 4 bases at V and 3 bases at J, with 16 bases between the two ends. The CDR3 loop reads CASSPGRGSYTEAFF. The CDR3 DNA reads as TGTGCCAGCAGCCCCGGAAGGGGATCGTACACTGAAGCTTTCTTT. Filled out from reference TRBV9 and TRBJ1-1, the complete variable domain reads DSGVTQTPKHLITATGQRVTLRCSPRSGDLSVYWYQQSLDQGLQFLIQYYNGEERAKGNILERFSAQQFPDLHSELNLSSLELGDSALYFCASSPGRGSYTEAFFGQGTRLTVV.

This rearrangement joins TRBV7-2 to TRBJ2-7; 7 nucleotides line up with TRBD2. Germline CDR1 is SGHTA and CDR2 is FQGNSA. V lost 5 bases to trimming and J lost 1 base; unmatched junction nucleotides: 8. The CDR3 length is 15 residues. CDR3 bases: TGTGCCAGCAGCCCCAGCGGGACTAATTCCTACGAGCAGTACTTC. This translates into CASSPSGTNSYEQYF.

The chain carries TRBV7-8 and TRBJ1-2; 11 nucleotides agree with TRBD1. Losses at the gene ends were 5 bases for V and 4 bases for J; bases not matched to a gene: 9. Germline loops: CDR1 SGHVS, CDR2 FQNEAQ. The CDR3 is 16 amino acids. The CDR3 sequence is CASSPRGQGASYGYTF. The CDR3 DNA is TGTGCCAGCAGCCCCCGAGGACAGGGGGCCTCCTATGGCTACACCTTC.

The chain links TRBV5-6 to TRBJ2-1; D not certain. Deletions cut 4 bases from V and 0 bases from J, with 11 bases between. Per germline, CDR1 SGHDT and CDR2 YYEEEE. The CDR3 loop spans 15 amino acids. CDR3 sequence reads: CASSPRWSSYNEQFF. Written as DNA, the CDR3 is TGTGCCAGCAGCCCTCGGTGGAGCTCCTACAATGAGCAGTTCTTC. The full variable domain, with the rest looked up from reference TRBV5-6 and TRBJ2-1, is DAGVTQSPTHLIKTRGQQVTLRCSPKSGHDTVSWYQQALGQGPQFIFQYYEEEERQRGNFPDRFSGHQFPNYSSELNVNALLLGDSALYLCASSPRWSSYNEQFFGPGTRLTVL.

V gene TRBV2 combines with J gene TRBJ2-7, with TRBD1 matching over 9 bases. In germline, CDR1 is SNHLY, CDR2 FYNNEI. V gave up 4 bases and J gave up 4 bases; unmatched junction bases: 5. This CDR3 region has 14 residues. Here the CDR3 reads CASSAGTGRYEQYF. The DNA for the CDR3 is TGTGCCAGCAGTGCCGGGACAGGGAGGTACGAGCAGTACTTC.

J is TRBJ2-1 and V is TRBV7-2, with 10 nucleotides matching TRBD2. The CDR3 is 15 residues long. V was clipped by 2 bases and J by 9 bases; unmatched bases: 7. Germline CDR1 and CDR2: SGHTA and FQGNSA. The CDR3, as DNA: TGTGCCAGCAGCTTAAAAGCGGGGGGGCTGGGTGAGCAGTTCTTC. This encodes CASSLKAGGLGEQFF.

The chain uses TRBV19 and TRBJ1-2; D remains unclear. Germline assignment: CDR1 LNHDA and CDR2 SQIVND (reference sequence). Trimming pared 3 bases from V and 1 base from J, leaving 12 bases between. The CDR3 loop spans 15 amino acids. CDR3 in DNA: TGTGCCAGTAGTATCTCGGCAGGTGATAACTATGGCTACACCTTC. Protein sequence: CASSISAGDNYGYTF. Variable domain in full (rest from reference TRBV19 and TRBJ1-2): DGGITQSPKYLFRKEGQNVTLSCEQNLNHDAMYWYRQDPGQGLRLIYYSQIVNDFQKGDIAEGYSVSREKKESFPLTVTSAQKNPTAFYLCASSISAGDNYGYTFGSGTRLTVV.

J is TRBJ2-5 and V is TRBV19; 8 positions agree with TRBD1. Trimming removed 9 bases from V and 9 bases from J; junction bases left unmatched: 21. This CDR3 is built from 16 residues. The germline gives CDR1 LNHDA, CDR2 SQIVND (reference sequence). The CDR3 reads CASRGIRTGLEGAQYF. CDR3 sequence (DNA): TGTGCCAGCCGGGGGATTAGGACAGGGTTGGAAGGGGCCCAGTACTTC.

This clone came up a few times. The chain joins TRBV29-1 to TRBJ2-1; TRBD2 aligns across 10 bases. Looked up from germline, CDR1 is SQVTM and CDR2 is ANQGSEA. Trimming took 6 bases from V and 6 from J; bases not matched to a gene: 5. This CDR3 is 13 amino acids long. CDR3 nucleotide sequence: TGCAGCGTGCGGCTAGCGGGGGCCAATGAGCAGTTCTTC. Amino acids: CSVRLAGANEQFF.

V usage is TRBV7-9 and J usage is TRBJ2-3; D remains ambiguous. Germline CDR1 and CDR2: SEHNR and FQNEAQ (reference sequence). V lost 3 bases and J 0 bases, leaving 7 bases between the germline ends. The CDR3 is 14 residues long. CDR3 sequence (DNA): TGTGCCAGCAGCTTTGCTACTAGCACAGATACGCAGTATTTT. Its protein product is CASSFATSTDTQYF.

This clone was detected only a few times. The chain joins TRBV10-2 to TRBJ2-1; 9 bases map to TRBD2. V was clipped by 3 bases and J by 4 bases; unmatched bases: 4. CDR3 length: 15 amino acids. Germline V gene data show CDR1 as WSHSY and CDR2 as SAAADI. The DNA for the CDR3 is TGCGCCAGCAGTGATGGGACTAGCACATACAATGAGCAGTTCTTC. Its protein product is CASSDGTSTYNEQFF.

The chain combines TRBV2 with TRBJ2-7, with D tentatively TRBD2 (7 bases). In germline, CDR1 is SNHLY, CDR2 FYNNEI. The CDR3 sequence is 15 residues long. Trimming shortened V by 7 bases and J by 0 bases, and 16 bases separated the two germline ends. This CDR3 reads CASTNPGGRSYEQYF. In DNA, the CDR3 is TGTGCCAGCACAAACCCCGGGGGGCGCTCCTACGAGCAGTACTTC.

The genes are TRBV7-9 and TRBJ2-3; tentatively, D is TRBD2 (6 bases). V was trimmed by 5 bases and J by 0 bases, leaving 15 bases between them. The CDR3 has 16 residues. The germline V gene encodes CDR1 SEHNR and CDR2 FQNEAQ (reference sequence). DNA for the CDR3: TGTGCCAGCAGCAAACCGGAGGGCCTAAGCACAGATACGCAGTATTTT. Protein: CASSKPEGLSTDTQYF.

This clone was counted between two and nine times. The V and J genes are TRBV7-8 and TRBJ1-5, with D hard to call. This CDR3 contains 15 residues. The germline V and J ends were trimmed by 1 base and 7 bases, with 14 bases remaining between them. Per germline, CDR1 SGHVS and CDR2 FQNEAQ. The CDR3 sequence: CASSLGRPDSQPQHF. As DNA, the CDR3 is TGTGCCAGCAGCTTAGGTAGGCCAGACTCGCAGCCCCAGCATTTT.